Below are 10 T cell receptor beta chains sequenced from a single sample in a study of CD8+ T cells in alopecia areata. Reverse transcribed after extraction, RNA yielded cDNA as the sequencing template. Profiling relied on immunoSEQ multiplex PCR, and the TCRdb table lists in-frame clones only, not all of them. The sample lists about 150,000 clones; about 90% were seen once. Sequences were derived from CD8+ T cells sorted from blood, sampled at week 0. Receptor source: a human donor with alopecia areata.

The J gene is TRBJ2-1, the V gene TRBV7-9; D is ambiguous. Germline V CDR1 and CDR2: SEHNR, FQNEAQ (reference sequence). Trimming cost V 5 bases and J 7 bases, with 12 bases left between them. The CDR3 is made up of 13 amino acids. The CDR3 here is CASSHREGNEQFF. The DNA for the CDR3 is TGTGCCAGCAGCCACAGAGAAGGGAATGAGCAGTTCTTC.

This clone was picked up a small number of times. The chain combines TRBV29-1 with TRBJ2-3; D gene ambiguous. Germline V gene data show CDR1 as SQVTM and CDR2 as ANQGSEA. The V end was cut by 4 bases, the J end by 2 bases, with 13 bases between. This CDR3 is 14 amino acids long. CDR3 coding DNA: TGCAGCGTTGTACCCATTGTGGCCACAGATACGCAGTATTTT. This gives the protein CSVVPIVATDTQYF.

CDR3 sequence (DNA): TGTGCCAGCAGTTATGGGGACGAGCAGTACTTC. Its protein is CASSYGDEQYF. The chain uses TRBV27 and TRBJ2-7; no firm D call. The CDR3 runs to 11 residues. The V and J ends lost 4 bases and 5 bases respectively, with 6 bases between them. The germline V gene encodes CDR1 MNHEY and CDR2 SMNVEV (reference sequence).

In regard to this clone: Mismatch with germline at one junction end may stem from a read error. The chain recombines TRBV19 with TRBJ1-1, with a possible D match to TRBD1 (6 bases). This CDR3 has 16 amino acids. The germline V gene encodes CDR1 LNHDA and CDR2 SQIVND (reference sequence). The CDR3 region is CASSTPPGQLNIEAFF. DNA for the CDR3: TGTGCCAGTAGTACGCCTCCGGGACAACTAAACATTGAAGCTTTCTTT.

This clone came up once. This chain connects TRBV5-4 to TRBJ2-3; 7 bases are shared with TRBD1. V lost 2 bases and J lost 3; bases outside the gene matches: 9. The CDR3 consists of 16 residues. The germline CDR1 and CDR2 sequences are SGHNT and YYREEE (reference sequence). The CDR3 region has the DNA TGTGCCAGCAGCTTACGAGGGGGCGAGGTAACAGATACGCAGTATTTT. It translates to CASSLRGGEVTDTQYF.

The chain couples TRBV5-1 to TRBJ1-1, with 9 bases identical to TRBD1. The ends lost 4 bases at V and 4 bases at J; junction bases unmatched: 5. This CDR3 contains 14 residues. Germline assignment: CDR1 SGHRS and CDR2 YFSETQ. The CDR3 spells CASSPGQGGTEAFF. As DNA, the CDR3 is TGCGCCAGCAGCCCGGGACAGGGAGGCACTGAAGCTTTCTTT.

This rearrangement joins TRBV25-1 to TRBJ2-3; D is unclear. V was trimmed by 1 base and J by 6 bases, leaving 8 bases between them. Germline loops: CDR1 MGHDK, CDR2 SYGVNS. This CDR3 has 13 amino acids. For the CDR3, the DNA is TGTGCCAGCAGTGAATCCATAGGGGATACGCAGTATTTT. Amino acid sequence: CASSESIGDTQYF.

V and J are TRBV29-1 and TRBJ2-7, with 13 bases that match TRBD2. V shed 6 bases and J 0 bases; nucleotides not matched to a gene: 8. This CDR3 has 16 amino acids. Germline-derived CDR1 and CDR2 are SQVTM and ANQGSEA. DNA of the CDR3: TGCAGCGTGGACGGACTAGCGGGGGCTGACTCCTACGAGCAGTACTTC. It specifies CSVDGLAGADSYEQYF.

The chain combines TRBV29-1 with TRBJ2-2; D remains unclear. The CDR3 extends over 13 amino acids. Germline CDR1 reads SQVTM; CDR2 reads ANQGSEA. Trimming removed 4 bases at V and 1 base at J, with 7 bases between. As DNA, the CDR3 is TGCAGCGTTGGTGCAGGGAACACCGGGGAGCTGTTTTTT. The encoded protein is CSVGAGNTGELFF.

The chain couples TRBV29-1 to TRBJ1-1; TRBD1 aligns across 7 bases. CDR1 is SQVTM, CDR2 ANQGSEA, per germline. CDR3 length equals 13 residues. V lost 4 bases, J lost 1 base, and 3 bases stayed unmatched. The CDR3 DNA sequence: TGCAGCGTTGTGACAGGGACGAACACTGAAGCTTTCTTT. Protein sequence: CSVVTGTNTEAFF.